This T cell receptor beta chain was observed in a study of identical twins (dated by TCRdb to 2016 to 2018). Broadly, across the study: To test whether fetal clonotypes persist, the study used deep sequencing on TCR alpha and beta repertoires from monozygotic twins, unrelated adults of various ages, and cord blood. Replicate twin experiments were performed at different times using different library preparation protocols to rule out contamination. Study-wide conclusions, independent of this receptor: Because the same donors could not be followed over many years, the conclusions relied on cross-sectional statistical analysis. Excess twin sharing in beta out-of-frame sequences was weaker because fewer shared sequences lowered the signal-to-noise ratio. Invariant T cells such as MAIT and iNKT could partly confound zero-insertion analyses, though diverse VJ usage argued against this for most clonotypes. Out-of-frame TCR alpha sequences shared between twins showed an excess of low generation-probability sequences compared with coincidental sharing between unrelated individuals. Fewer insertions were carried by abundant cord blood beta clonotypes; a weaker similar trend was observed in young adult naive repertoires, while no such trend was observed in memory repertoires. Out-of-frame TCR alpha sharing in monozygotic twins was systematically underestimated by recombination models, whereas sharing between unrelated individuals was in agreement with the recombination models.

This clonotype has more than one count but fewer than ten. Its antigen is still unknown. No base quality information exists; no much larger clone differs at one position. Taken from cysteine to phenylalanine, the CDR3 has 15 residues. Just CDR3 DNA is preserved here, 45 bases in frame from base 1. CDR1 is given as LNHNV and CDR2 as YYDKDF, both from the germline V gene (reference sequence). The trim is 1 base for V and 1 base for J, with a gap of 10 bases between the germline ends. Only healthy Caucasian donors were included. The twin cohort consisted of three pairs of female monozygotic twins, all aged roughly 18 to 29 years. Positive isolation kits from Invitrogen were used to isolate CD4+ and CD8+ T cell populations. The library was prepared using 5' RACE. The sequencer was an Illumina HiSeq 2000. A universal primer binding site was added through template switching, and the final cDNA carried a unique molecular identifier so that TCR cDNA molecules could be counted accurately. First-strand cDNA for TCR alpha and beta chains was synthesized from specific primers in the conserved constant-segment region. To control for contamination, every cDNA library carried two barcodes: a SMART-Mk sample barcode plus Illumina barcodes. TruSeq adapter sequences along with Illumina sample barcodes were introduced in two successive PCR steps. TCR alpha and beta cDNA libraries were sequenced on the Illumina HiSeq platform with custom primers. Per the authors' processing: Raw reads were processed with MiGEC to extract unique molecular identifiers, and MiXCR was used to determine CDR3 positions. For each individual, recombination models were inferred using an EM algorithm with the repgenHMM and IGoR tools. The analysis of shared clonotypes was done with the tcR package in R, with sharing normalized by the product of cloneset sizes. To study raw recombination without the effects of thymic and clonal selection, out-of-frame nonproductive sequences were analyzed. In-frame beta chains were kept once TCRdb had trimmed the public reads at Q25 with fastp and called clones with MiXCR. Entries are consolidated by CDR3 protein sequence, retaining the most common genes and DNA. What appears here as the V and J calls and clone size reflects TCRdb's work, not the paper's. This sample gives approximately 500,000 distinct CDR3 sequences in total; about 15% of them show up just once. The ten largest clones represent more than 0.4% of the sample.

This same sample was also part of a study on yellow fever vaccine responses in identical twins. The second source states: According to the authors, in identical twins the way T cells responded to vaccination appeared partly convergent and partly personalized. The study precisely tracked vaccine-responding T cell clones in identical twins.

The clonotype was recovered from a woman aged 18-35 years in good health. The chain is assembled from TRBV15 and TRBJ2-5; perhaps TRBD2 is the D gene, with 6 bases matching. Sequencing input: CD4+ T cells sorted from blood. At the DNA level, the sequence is TGTGCCACCAGCAGAGTAGGACTACTCCAAGAGACCCAGTACTTC. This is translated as CATSRVGLLQETQYF.